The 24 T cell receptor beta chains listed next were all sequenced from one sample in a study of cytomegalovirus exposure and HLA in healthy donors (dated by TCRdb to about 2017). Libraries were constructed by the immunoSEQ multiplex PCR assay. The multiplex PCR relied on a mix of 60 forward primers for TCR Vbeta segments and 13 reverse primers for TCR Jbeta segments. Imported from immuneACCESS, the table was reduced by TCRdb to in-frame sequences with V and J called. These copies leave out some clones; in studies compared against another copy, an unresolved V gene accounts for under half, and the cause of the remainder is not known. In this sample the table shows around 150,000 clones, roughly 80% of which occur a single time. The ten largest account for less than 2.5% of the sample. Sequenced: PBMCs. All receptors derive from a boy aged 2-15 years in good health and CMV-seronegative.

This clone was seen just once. CDR3 sequence (DNA): TGCAGCGTTGAGCGGCAGGGGATAATGGGCACTGAAGCTTTCTTT. Translating gives CSVERQGIMGTEAFF. The V call is TRBV29-1, the J call TRBJ1-1, with D possibly being TRBD1 (6 bases). Germline V gives CDR1 SQVTM, CDR2 ANQGSEA. There are 15 residues in the CDR3. V shed 3 bases and J shed 4 bases, with 18 bases lying between them.

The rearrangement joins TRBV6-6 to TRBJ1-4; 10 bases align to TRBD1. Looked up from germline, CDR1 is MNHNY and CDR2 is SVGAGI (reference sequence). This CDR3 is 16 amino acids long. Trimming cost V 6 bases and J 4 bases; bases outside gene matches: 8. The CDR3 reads CASSTGTGDLNEKLFF. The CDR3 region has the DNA TGTGCCAGCAGCACCGGGACAGGGGACCTTAATGAAAAACTGTTTTTT.

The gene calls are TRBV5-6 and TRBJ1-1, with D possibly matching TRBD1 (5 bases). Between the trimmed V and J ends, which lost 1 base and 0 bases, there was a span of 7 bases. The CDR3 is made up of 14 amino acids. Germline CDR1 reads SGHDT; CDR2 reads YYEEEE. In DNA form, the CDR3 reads TGTGCCAGCAGCTTGACAGGCCTGAACACTGAAGCTTTCTTT. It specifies CASSLTGLNTEAFF.

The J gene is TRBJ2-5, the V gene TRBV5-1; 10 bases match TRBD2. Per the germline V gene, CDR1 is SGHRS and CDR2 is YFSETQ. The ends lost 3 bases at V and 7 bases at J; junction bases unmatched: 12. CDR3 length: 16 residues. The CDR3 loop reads CASSSGQREGRRTQYF. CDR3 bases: TGCGCCAGCAGCTCGGGCCAGCGGGAGGGGAGGAGGACCCAGTACTTC. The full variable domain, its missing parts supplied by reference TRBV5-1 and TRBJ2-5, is KAGVTQTPRYLIKTRGQQVTLSCSPISGHRSVSWYQQTPGQGLQFLFEYFSETQRNKGNFPGRFSGRQFSNSRSEMNVSTLELGDSALYLCASSSGQREGRRTQYFGPGTRLLVL.

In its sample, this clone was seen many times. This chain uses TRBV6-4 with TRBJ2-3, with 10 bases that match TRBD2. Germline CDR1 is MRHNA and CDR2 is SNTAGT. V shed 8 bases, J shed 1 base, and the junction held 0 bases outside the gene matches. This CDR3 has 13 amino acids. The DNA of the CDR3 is TGTGCCAGCGGGACTAGCGGCACAGATACGCAGTATTTT. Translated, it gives CASGTSGTDTQYF.

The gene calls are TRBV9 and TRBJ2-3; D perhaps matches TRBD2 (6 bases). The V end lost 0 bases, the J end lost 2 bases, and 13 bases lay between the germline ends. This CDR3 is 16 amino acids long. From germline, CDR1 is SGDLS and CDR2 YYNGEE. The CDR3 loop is CASSVGGSGATDTQYF. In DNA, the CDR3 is TGTGCCAGCAGCGTAGGGGGTTCGGGAGCCACAGATACGCAGTATTTT.

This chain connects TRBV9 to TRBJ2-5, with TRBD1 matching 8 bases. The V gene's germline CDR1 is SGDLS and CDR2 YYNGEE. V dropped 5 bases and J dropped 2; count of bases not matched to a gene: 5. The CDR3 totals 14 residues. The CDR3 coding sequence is TGTGCCAGCAGTGACGGACAGGGTCAAGAGACCCAGTACTTC. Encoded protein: CASSDGQGQETQYF.

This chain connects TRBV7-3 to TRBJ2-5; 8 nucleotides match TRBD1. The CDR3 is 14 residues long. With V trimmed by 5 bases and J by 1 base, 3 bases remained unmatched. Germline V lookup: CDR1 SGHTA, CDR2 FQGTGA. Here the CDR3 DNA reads TGTGCCAGCAGCCTCAGGGGGCCCCAAGAGACCCAGTACTTC. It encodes CASSLRGPQETQYF.

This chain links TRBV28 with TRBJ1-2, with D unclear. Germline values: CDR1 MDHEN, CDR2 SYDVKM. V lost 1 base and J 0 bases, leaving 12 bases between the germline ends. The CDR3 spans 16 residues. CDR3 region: CASSLSGSTANYGYTF. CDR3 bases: TGTGCCAGCAGTTTATCGGGGTCTACAGCTAACTATGGCTACACCTTC.

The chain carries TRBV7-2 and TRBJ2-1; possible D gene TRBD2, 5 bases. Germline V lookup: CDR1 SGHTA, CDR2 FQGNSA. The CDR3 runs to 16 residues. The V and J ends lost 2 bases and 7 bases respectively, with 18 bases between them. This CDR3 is CASSLTRGSLLNEQFF. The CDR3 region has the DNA TGTGCCAGCAGCTTAACACGAGGGTCTCTACTTAATGAGCAGTTCTTC.

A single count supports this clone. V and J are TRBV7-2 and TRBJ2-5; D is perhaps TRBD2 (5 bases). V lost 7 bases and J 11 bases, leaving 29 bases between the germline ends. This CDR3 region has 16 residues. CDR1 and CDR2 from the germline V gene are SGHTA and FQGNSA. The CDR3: CASINDPTKAAREQYF. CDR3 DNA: TGTGCCAGCATCAACGACCCAACGAAAGCCGCGAGGGAGCAGTACTTC. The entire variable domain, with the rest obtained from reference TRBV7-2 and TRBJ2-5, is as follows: GAGVSQSPSNKVTEKGKDVELRCDPISGHTALYWYRQSLGQGLEFLIYFQGNSAPDKSGLPSDRFSAERTGGSVSTLTIQRTQQEDSAVYLCASINDPTKAAREQYFGPGTRLLVL.

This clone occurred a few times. DNA for the CDR3: TGTGCCAGTAGTACTGACAGTCTTTACGAGCAGTACTTC. This gives the protein CASSTDSLYEQYF. The rearrangement uses TRBV19 and TRBJ2-7; TRBD1 is a possible D gene (5 bases). V lost 4 bases, J lost 4 bases, and 11 bases lay in between. CDR3 length equals 13 residues. The germline CDR1 and CDR2 sequences are LNHDA and SQIVND (reference sequence).

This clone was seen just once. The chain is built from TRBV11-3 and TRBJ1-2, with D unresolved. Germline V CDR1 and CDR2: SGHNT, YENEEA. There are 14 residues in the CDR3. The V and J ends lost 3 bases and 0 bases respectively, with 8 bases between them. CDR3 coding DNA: TGTGCCAGCAGCTTCAGTGGTCCTAACTATGGCTACACCTTC. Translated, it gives CASSFSGPNYGYTF.

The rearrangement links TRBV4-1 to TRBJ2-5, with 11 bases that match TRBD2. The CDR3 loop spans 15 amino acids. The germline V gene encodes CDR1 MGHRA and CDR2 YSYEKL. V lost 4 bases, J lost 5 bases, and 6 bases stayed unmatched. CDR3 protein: CASSRTSGGGETQYF. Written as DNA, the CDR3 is TGCGCCAGCAGCCGAACTAGCGGGGGTGGGGAGACCCAGTACTTC.

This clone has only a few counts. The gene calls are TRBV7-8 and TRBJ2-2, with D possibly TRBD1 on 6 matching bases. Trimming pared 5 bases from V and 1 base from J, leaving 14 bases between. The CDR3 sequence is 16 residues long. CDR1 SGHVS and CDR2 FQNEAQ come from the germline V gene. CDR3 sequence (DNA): TGTGCCAGCAGCGTGTCGACAGGATTGAACACCGGGGAGCTGTTTTTT. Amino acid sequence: CASSVSTGLNTGELFF.

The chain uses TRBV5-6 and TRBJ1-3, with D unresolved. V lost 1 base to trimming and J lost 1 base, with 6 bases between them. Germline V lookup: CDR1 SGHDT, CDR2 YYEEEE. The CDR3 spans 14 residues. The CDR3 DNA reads TGTGCCAGCAGCTTGACAGTGTCTGGAAACACCATATATTTT. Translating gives CASSLTVSGNTIYF.

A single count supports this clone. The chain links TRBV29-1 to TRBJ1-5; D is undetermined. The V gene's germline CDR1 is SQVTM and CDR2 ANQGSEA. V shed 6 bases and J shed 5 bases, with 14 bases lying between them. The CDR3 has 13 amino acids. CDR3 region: CSVREEGDQPQHF. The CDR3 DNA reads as TGCAGCGTCCGGGAGGAGGGTGATCAGCCCCAGCATTTT.

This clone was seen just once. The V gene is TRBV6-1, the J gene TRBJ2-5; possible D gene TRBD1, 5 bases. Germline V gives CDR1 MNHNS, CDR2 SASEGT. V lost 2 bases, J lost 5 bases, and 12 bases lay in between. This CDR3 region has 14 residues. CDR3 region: CASSESRQYETQYF. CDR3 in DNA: TGTGCCAGCAGTGAATCCCGACAGTACGAGACCCAGTACTTC.

The CDR3 loop is CASSLGQSTQYF. For the CDR3, the DNA is TGTGCCAGCAGTTTGGGGCAGAGTACGCAGTATTTT. The chain has TRBV27 and TRBJ2-3; D perhaps matches TRBD1 (5 bases). The ends were cut back, 3 bases at V and 8 bases at J, with 9 bases in the middle. Germline V gives CDR1 MNHEY, CDR2 SMNVEV (reference sequence). The CDR3 is made up of 12 amino acids.

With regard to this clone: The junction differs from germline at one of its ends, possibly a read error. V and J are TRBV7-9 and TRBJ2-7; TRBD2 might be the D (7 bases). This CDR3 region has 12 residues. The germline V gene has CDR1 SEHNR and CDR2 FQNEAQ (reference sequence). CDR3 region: CASSLTRGGVKF. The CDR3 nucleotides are TGTGCCAGCAGCTTAACCCGAGGGGGGGTCAAATTC.

The CDR3: CASSVGTGSWAQYF. The CDR3 nucleotides are TGTGCCAGCAGTGTGGGGACAGGCTCCTGGGCCCAGTACTTC. The gene calls are TRBV2 and TRBJ2-5; 8 positions agree with TRBD1. Looked up from germline, CDR1 is SNHLY and CDR2 is FYNNEI. The CDR3 length is 14 residues. The V and J ends lost 4 bases and 9 bases, in that order; junction bases with no gene match: 10.

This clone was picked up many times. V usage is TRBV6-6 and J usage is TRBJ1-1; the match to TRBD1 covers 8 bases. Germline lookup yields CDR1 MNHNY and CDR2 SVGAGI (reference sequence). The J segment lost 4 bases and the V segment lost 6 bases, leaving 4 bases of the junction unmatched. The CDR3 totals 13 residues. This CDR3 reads CASRDRGSTEAFF. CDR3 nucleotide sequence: TGTGCCAGCAGAGACAGGGGTTCCACTGAAGCTTTCTTT.

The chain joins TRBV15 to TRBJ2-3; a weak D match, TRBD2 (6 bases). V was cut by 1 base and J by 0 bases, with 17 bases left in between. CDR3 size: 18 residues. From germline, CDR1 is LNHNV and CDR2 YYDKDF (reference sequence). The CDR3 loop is CATSRGRAPDSSTDTQYF. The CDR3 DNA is TGTGCCACCAGCAGAGGGAGGGCACCAGACTCTAGCACAGATACGCAGTATTTT.

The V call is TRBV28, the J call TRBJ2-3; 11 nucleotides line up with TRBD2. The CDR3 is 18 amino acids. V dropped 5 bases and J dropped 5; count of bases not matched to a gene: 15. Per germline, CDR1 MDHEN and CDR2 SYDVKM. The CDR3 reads CASSTTGLAGPGRDTQYF. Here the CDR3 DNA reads TGTGCCAGCAGTACCACCGGACTAGCGGGCCCCGGTAGAGATACGCAGTATTTT.